The text below deals with one TCR beta chain. Sample-barcoded 5' priming and a J-beta primer mix drove a second PCR of roughly 7 to 11 cycles. From the 5' RACE reads, TCRdb called clonotypes with MiXCR, one entry per CDR3 protein. The sample gives approximately 780,000 distinct CDR3 sequences, around 25% of which show up once; about 3% is in the top ten. The V end lost 7 bases, the J end lost 1 base, and 11 bases lay between the germline ends. The CDR3 spans 13 residues. Germline V gene sequence: CDR1 SQVTM, CDR2 ANQGSEA. Each sample had at least 7 million PBMCs isolated. This sample was included in a study of blood T cells in healthy people across ages. The sample was also reused in another study, on T cells of mothers and their children. This second study says: M1S, a second-PCR primer, added sample barcodes and 2-4 random nucleotides.

The specimen sequenced was blood. The chain carries TRBV29-1 and TRBJ2-4; D possibly corresponds to TRBD1 (6 bases). The source is a boy between 10 and 17 years old in good health. CDR3 residues: CSGFDRAKNIQYF. As DNA, the CDR3 is TGCAGCGGTTTCGACAGGGCCAAAAACATTCAGTACTTC.